One sample yielded the 20 T cell receptor beta chains listed below, sequenced in a study of blood T cell repertoires in COVID-19. Profiling relied on immunoSEQ multiplex PCR, and the TCRdb table lists in-frame clones only, not all of them. This table holds tens of thousands of clones, approximately 81% found once. Sequences were obtained from peripheral blood. The receptors originated from a human donor in a cohort sampled during active COVID-19.

The chain joins TRBV6-5 to TRBJ1-5; the D gene is possibly TRBD1 (5 bases). The CDR3 covers 14 residues. Germline V CDR1 and CDR2: MNHEY, SVGAGI. Trimming removed 7 bases at V and 1 base at J, with 11 bases between. The CDR3 protein is CASMQGSSNQPQHF. Here the CDR3 DNA reads TGTGCCAGCATGCAGGGATCCAGCAATCAGCCCCAGCATTTT.

The V and J genes are TRBV27 and TRBJ2-7; no clear D gene. Germline V gene lookup returns CDR1 MNHEY and CDR2 SMNVEV (reference sequence). The CDR3 totals 11 residues. V was pared by 7 bases and J by 3 bases, with 7 bases between. CDR3 region: CASKNSYEQYF. The CDR3 DNA follows: TGTGCCAGCAAAAACAGCTACGAGCAGTACTTC.

The gene calls are TRBV7-2 and TRBJ2-3, with 9 nucleotides matching TRBD2. V trimming: 3 bases; J trimming: 5 bases; junction bases outside the gene matches: 6. CDR1 and CDR2 (germline): SGHTA, FQGNSA. This CDR3 is built from 15 residues. In DNA form, the CDR3 reads TGTGCCAGCAGCTTTCAGCGGGGGGCCGGAGATACGCAGTATTTT. Amino acid sequence: CASSFQRGAGDTQYF. Full variable domain (remainder filled in from reference TRBV7-2 and TRBJ2-3): GAGVSQSPSNKVTEKGKDVELRCDPISGHTALYWYRQSLGQGLEFLIYFQGNSAPDKSGLPSDRFSAERTGGSVSTLTIQRTQQEDSAVYLCASSFQRGAGDTQYFGPGTRLTVL.

This clone was seen more than once but under ten times. This rearrangement joins TRBV5-1 to TRBJ1-5; a weak D match, TRBD1 (5 bases). CDR1 is SGHRS and CDR2 is YFSETQ in the germline V gene. Trimming pared 0 bases from V and 6 bases from J, leaving 16 bases between. The CDR3 is 16 amino acids. CDR3 in DNA: TGCGCCAGCAGCTTGGGCGGCAGGGCAACCGGTCAGCCCCAGCATTTT. It encodes CASSLGGRATGQPQHF.

This clone was picked up one time. This CDR3 is CATHLGTGGNEQFF. CDR3 in DNA: TGTGCCACTCATCTCGGGACAGGGGGCAATGAGCAGTTCTTC. The V gene is TRBV19, the J gene TRBJ2-1; 11 nucleotides match TRBD1. CDR1 LNHDA and CDR2 SQIVND come from the germline V gene (reference sequence). V lost 10 bases, J lost 6 bases, and 8 bases stayed unmatched. This CDR3 spans 14 amino acids.

The sample holds a few counts of this clone. The rearrangement uses TRBV27 and TRBJ1-1; D remains unclear. With 3 bases removed from V and 7 bases from J, the gap between germline ends came to 15 bases. CDR1 is MNHEY, CDR2 SMNVEV, per germline (reference sequence). The CDR3 is 14 residues long. The DNA of the CDR3 is TGTGCCAGCAGTTTTAGGCAGGTCCCCTATGAAGCTTTCTTT. Protein product: CASSFRQVPYEAFF.

The chain carries TRBV28 and TRBJ1-2; D might be TRBD1 (6 bases). Trimming took off 4 bases at V and 6 bases at J, with 18 bases between the two ends. This CDR3 spans 15 amino acids. CDR1 and CDR2 (germline): MDHEN, SYDVKM. For the CDR3, the DNA is TGTGCCAGCAGTTCCCCGGACAGTACGACTAATGGCTACACCTTC. Amino acids: CASSSPDSTTNGYTF.

The genes are TRBV5-5 and TRBJ1-6; 9 nucleotides agree with TRBD1. Germline CDR1 SGHKS, CDR2 YYEKEE (reference sequence). The trim removed 0 bases at V and 13 bases at J, leaving 5 bases unmatched. The CDR3 runs 14 residues. The CDR3 region has the DNA TGTGCCAGCAGCTTGGAGGGTGGGACAGGGCCCCTCCACTTT. Its translation is CASSLEGGTGPLHF.

This clone has just a few counts. Its ends do not fully match the called genes, so a read error is possible. The chain carries TRBV5-6 and TRBJ1-1; D may be TRBD1 (6 bases). The CDR3 extends over 13 amino acids. Germline CDR1 reads SGHDT; CDR2 reads YYEEEE. CDR3 bases: TGTGCCAGCAGTTTGGACAGGAACACTGAAGCTTTCTTT. It is translated as CASSLDRNTEAFF.

The rearrangement links TRBV27 to TRBJ2-2; 9 nucleotides align to TRBD1. The CDR3 is 15 residues long. The J segment lost 3 bases and the V segment lost 8 bases, leaving 7 bases of the junction unmatched. Per germline, CDR1 MNHEY and CDR2 SMNVEV (reference sequence). CDR3 in amino acids: CASPSTGGHTGELFF. The CDR3 DNA follows: TGTGCCAGCCCGTCCACAGGGGGCCACACCGGGGAGCTGTTTTTT.

The chain joins TRBV5-1 to TRBJ1-1; D remains unclear. The CDR3 has 13 amino acids. With 0 bases removed from V and 1 base from J, the gap between germline ends came to 4 bases. From germline, CDR1 is SGHRS and CDR2 YFSETQ. The CDR3 DNA is TGCGCCAGCAGCTTGGTGCGGAACACTGAAGCTTTCTTT. Translating gives CASSLVRNTEAFF.

This clone was seen only once. The gene calls are TRBV29-1 and TRBJ2-7; 12 positions match TRBD2. CDR3 size: 15 residues. V was pared by 7 bases and J by 4 bases, with 11 bases of the junction left unmatched. From germline, CDR1 is SQVTM and CDR2 ANQGSEA. Here the CDR3 DNA reads TGCAGCGCCCGAATAGGGACTAGCGGGCCTTACGAGCAGTACTTC. Protein sequence: CSARIGTSGPYEQYF.

The chain carries TRBV4-3 and TRBJ2-2; D possibly corresponds to TRBD2 (5 bases). The germline V and J ends were trimmed by 2 bases and 1 base, with 8 bases remaining between them. The CDR3 is made up of 15 amino acids. CDR1 is LGHNA, CDR2 YSLEER, per germline. In nucleotides, the CDR3 is TGCGCCAGCAGCCAACTGGCGGGGAACACCGGGGAGCTGTTTTTT. Residues: CASSQLAGNTGELFF.

This rearrangement joins TRBV2 to TRBJ1-1, with 8 bases identical to TRBD1. In germline, CDR1 is SNHLY, CDR2 FYNNEI. J gave up 0 bases and V 3 bases, and 9 bases lay outside the gene matches. There are 17 residues in the CDR3. The DNA of the CDR3 is TGTGCCAGCAGTGAGTACCAGGGGGCTGGGGTGAACACTGAAGCTTTCTTT. This codes for CASSEYQGAGVNTEAFF.

The gene calls are TRBV13 and TRBJ1-1; D unclear. CDR3 length equals 13 residues. The germline CDR1 and CDR2 sequences are PRHDT and FYEKMQ (reference sequence). With 7 bases removed from V and 7 bases from J, the gap between germline ends came to 16 bases. CDR3 DNA: TGTGCCAGCACCGTATACGCGGGCGATGAAGCTTTCTTT. This gives the protein CASTVYAGDEAFF.

The V call is TRBV27, the J call TRBJ2-7; D not certain. The germline V gene has CDR1 MNHEY and CDR2 SMNVEV (reference sequence). V was cut by 5 bases and J by 4 bases, with 12 bases left in between. The CDR3 consists of 13 residues. The CDR3 is CASSRTPSYEQYF. The CDR3 DNA reads TGTGCCAGCAGTCGCACTCCTTCTTACGAGCAGTACTTC.

The chain joins TRBV7-8 to TRBJ1-5; possibly TRBD1 for D (5 bases). Germline V CDR1 and CDR2: SGHVS, FQNEAQ. Trimming pared 1 base from V and 1 base from J, leaving 14 bases between. This CDR3 comprises 17 residues. CDR3 nucleotide sequence: TGTGCCAGCAGCTTAGGGGGGGTGGCCAAAAGCAATCAGCCCCAGCATTTT. Translating gives CASSLGGVAKSNQPQHF.

The genes are TRBV21-1 and TRBJ2-1; TRBD2, as called in the table, went unchecked against the DNA. TRBV21-1 is a recognized pseudogene. This CDR3 contains 17 residues. CDR3 residues: CASSKSQLAGGPNEQFF. CDR3 DNA sequence: TGTGCCAGCAGCAAAAGCCAACTAGCGGGAGGCCCCAATGAGCAGTTCTTC.

The chain uses TRBV7-2 and TRBJ2-3; 9 bases are shared with TRBD1. Per germline, CDR1 SGHTA and CDR2 FQGNSA. V was pared by 1 base and J by 3 bases, with 5 bases of the junction left unmatched. The length of the CDR3 is 16 residues. This chain's CDR3 is CASSLGGTGWTDTQYF. DNA for the CDR3: TGTGCCAGCAGCTTAGGAGGGACAGGGTGGACAGATACGCAGTATTTT.

This sequence joins TRBV29-1 and TRBJ1-4, with 8 bases that match TRBD1. V was pared by 4 bases and J by 5 bases, with 3 bases of the junction left unmatched. The CDR3 consists of 13 residues. Germline lookup yields CDR1 SQVTM and CDR2 ANQGSEA. The CDR3 loop is CSVGAGGNEKLFF. In DNA form, the CDR3 reads TGCAGCGTTGGGGCAGGGGGCAATGAAAAACTGTTTTTT.